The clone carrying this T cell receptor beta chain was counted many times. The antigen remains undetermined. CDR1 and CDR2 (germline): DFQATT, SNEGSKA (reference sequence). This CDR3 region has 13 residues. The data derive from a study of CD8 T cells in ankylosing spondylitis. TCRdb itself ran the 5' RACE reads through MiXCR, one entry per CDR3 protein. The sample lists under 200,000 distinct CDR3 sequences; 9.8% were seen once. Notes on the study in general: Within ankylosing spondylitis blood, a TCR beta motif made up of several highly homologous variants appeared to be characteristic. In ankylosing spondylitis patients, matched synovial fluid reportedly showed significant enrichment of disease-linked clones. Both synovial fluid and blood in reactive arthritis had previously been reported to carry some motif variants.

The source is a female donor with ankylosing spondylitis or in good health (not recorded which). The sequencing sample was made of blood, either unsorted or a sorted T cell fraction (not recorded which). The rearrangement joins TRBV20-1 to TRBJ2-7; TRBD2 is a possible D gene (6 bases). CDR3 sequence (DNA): TGCAGCGCCCAGACCAACTACGGGGGCGAGCAGTACTTC. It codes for CSAQTNYGGEQYF.